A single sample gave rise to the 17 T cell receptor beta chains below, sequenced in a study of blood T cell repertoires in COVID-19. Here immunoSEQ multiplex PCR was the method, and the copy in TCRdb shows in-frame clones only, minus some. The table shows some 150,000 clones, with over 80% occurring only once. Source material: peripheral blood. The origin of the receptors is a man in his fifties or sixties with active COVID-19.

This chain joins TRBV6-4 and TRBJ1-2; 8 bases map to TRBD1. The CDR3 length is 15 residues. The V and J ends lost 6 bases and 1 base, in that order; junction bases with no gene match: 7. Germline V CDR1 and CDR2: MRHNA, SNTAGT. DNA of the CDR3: TGTGCCAGCAGCCCCCAGGGGGCAAGTAACTATGGCTACACCTTC. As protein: CASSPQGASNYGYTF.

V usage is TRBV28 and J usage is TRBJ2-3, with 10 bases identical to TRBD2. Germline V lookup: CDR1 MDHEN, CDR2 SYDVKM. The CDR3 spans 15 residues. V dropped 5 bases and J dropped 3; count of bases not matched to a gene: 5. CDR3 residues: CASSLAGDGTDTQYF. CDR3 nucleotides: TGTGCCAGCAGTCTAGCGGGGGACGGGACAGATACGCAGTATTTT.

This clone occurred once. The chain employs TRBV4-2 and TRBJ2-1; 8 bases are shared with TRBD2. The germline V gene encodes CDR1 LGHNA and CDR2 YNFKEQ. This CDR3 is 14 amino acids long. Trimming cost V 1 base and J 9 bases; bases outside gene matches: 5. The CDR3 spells CASSQAGGQGEQFF. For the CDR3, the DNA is TGTGCCAGCAGCCAAGCGGGGGGGCAGGGTGAGCAGTTCTTC.

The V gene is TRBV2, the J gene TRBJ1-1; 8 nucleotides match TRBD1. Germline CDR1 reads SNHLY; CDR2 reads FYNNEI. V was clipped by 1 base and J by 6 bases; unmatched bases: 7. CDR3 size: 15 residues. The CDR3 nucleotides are TGTGCCAGCAGTGAAGTCGGGCAGGGGGCCCCTGAAGCTTTCTTT. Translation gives CASSEVGQGAPEAFF.

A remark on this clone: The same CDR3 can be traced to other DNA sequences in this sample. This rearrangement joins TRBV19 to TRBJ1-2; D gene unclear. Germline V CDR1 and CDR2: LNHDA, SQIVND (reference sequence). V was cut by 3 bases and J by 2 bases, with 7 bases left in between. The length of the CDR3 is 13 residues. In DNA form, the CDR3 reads TGTGCCAGTAGTATTCGGGGAAACTATGGCTACACCTTC. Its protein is CASSIRGNYGYTF.

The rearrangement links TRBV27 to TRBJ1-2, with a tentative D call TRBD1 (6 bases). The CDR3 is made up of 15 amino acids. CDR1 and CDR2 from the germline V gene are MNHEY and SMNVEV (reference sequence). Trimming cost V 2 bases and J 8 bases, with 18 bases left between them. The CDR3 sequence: CASSLRGRGPQGYTF. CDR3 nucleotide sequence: TGTGCCAGCAGTTTACGCGGCAGGGGCCCTCAGGGCTACACCTTC.

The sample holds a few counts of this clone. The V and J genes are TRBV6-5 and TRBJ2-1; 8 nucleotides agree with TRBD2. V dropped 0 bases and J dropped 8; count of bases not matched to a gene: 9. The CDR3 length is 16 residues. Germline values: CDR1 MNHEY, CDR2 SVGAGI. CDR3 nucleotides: TGTGCCAGCAGTTACTCGGGAGGCGGGGGGCCCCATGAGCAGTTCTTC. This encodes CASSYSGGGGPHEQFF.

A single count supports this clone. The chain's CDR3 is CASSWGLGRVQETQYF. CDR3 nucleotide sequence: TGCGCCAGCAGCTGGGGACTAGGCAGGGTTCAAGAGACCCAGTACTTC. V gene TRBV5-1 combines with J gene TRBJ2-5, with 8 bases lining up with TRBD2. The junction had 9 bases not matched to a gene; V was cut back by 3 bases and J by 2 bases. This CDR3 region has 16 residues. CDR1 and CDR2 from the germline V gene are SGHRS and YFSETQ.

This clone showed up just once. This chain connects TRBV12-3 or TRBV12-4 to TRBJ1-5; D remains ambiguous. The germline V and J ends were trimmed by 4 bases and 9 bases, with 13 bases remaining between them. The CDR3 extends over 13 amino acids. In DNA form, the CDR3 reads TGTGCCAGCAGTTCCTTAGAAATACCGCCCCAGCATTTT. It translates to CASSSLEIPPQHF.

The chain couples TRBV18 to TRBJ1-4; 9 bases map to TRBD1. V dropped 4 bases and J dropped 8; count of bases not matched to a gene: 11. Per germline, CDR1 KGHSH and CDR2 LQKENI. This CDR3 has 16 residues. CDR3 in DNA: TGTGCCAGCTCACAAAACCCCACAGGGGGCGGCGAAAAACTGTTTTTT. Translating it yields CASSQNPTGGGEKLFF.

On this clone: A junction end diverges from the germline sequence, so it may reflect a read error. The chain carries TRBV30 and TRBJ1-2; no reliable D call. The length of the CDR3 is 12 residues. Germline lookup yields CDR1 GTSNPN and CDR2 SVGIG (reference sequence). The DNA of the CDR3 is TGTGCCTGGAGTACCCCCTGGGGAGGCTTTGCCTTC. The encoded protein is CAWSTPWGGFAF.

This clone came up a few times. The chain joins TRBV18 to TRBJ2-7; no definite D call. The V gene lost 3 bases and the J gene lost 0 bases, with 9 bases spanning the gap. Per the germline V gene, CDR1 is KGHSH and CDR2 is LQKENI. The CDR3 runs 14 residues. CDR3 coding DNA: TGTGCCAGCTCACCCCCTTCGTTCTCCTACGAGCAGTACTTC. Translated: CASSPPSFSYEQYF.

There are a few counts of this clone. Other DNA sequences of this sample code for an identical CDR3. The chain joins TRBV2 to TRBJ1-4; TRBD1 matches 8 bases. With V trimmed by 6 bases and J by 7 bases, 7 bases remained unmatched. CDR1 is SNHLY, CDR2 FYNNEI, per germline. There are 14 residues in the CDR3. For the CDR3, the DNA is TGTGCCAGCAGGGACAGGGTCGGTTCTGAAAAACTGTTTTTT. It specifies CASRDRVGSEKLFF.

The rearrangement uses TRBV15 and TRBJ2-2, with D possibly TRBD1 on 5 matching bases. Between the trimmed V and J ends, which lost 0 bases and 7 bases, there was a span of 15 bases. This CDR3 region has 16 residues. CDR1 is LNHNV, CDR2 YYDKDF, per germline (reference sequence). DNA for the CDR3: TGTGCCACCAGCAGAGAGCCCGCAGGGAAGGGCGGGGAGCTGTTTTTT. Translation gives CATSREPAGKGGELFF.

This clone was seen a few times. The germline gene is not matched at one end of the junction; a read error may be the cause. DNA for the CDR3: TGTGCCAGCAGTTTAAGACAGGGTAGGGGGATTAGCTTC. Protein product: CASSLRQGRGISF. J is TRBJ1-2 and V is TRBV12-3 or TRBV12-4, with 7 bases aligning to TRBD1. The CDR3 is 13 amino acids.

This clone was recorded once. The CDR3: CASKSGGSTDTQYF. CDR3 in DNA: TGTGCCAGTAAAAGCGGGGGAAGCACAGATACGCAGTATTTT. The chain carries TRBV19 and TRBJ2-3; 8 nucleotides agree with TRBD2. The J segment lost 0 bases and the V segment lost 7 bases, leaving 3 bases of the junction unmatched. CDR3 size: 14 residues. CDR1 and CDR2 (germline): LNHDA, SQIVND (reference sequence).

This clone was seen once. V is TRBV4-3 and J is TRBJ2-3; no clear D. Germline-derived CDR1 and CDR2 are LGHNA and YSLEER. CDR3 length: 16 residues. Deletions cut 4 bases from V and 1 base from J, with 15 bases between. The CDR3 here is CASSLEGQDGTDTQYF. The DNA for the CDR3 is TGCGCCAGCAGCCTGGAAGGTCAGGATGGCACAGATACGCAGTATTTT.